These 6 T cell receptor beta chains were all obtained from the same sample, sequenced in a study of blood T cell repertoires in COVID-19 (dated by TCRdb to about 2020). Library creation used the immunoSEQ multiplex PCR assay. Imported from immuneACCESS, the table was reduced by TCRdb to in-frame sequences with V and J called. These copies leave out some clones; in studies compared against another copy, an unresolved V gene accounts for under half, and the cause of the remainder is not known. This sample is represented by approximately 140,000 clones; 84% of them were singletons. The ten top clones hold around 3.2% of the sample. Sequenced input: PBMCs or T cells enriched from blood (not recorded which). The receptors were sampled from a woman between 50 and 59 years old with acute COVID-19.

The chain employs TRBV18 and TRBJ1-4, with 8 positions matching TRBD1. The CDR3 spans 15 residues. Germline V gives CDR1 KGHSH, CDR2 LQKENI. V dropped 3 bases and J dropped 7; count of bases not matched to a gene: 7. DNA of the CDR3: TGTGCCAGCTCACCGATCAGGGGGCAAAGTGAAAAACTGTTTTTT. Encoded protein: CASSPIRGQSEKLFF.

The rearrangement joins TRBV11-3 to TRBJ2-7, with D possibly matching TRBD1 (6 bases). From germline, CDR1 is SGHNT and CDR2 YENEEA. V gave up 1 base and J gave up 6 bases, with 16 bases separating them. There are 15 residues in the CDR3. CDR3: CASSLVSGRGGEQYF. The CDR3 DNA reads as TGTGCCAGCAGCTTAGTTTCCGGCAGGGGCGGCGAGCAGTACTTC.

The chain links TRBV25-1 to TRBJ2-5; 7 nucleotides align to TRBD2. V lost 0 bases to trimming and J lost 5 bases; unmatched junction nucleotides: 6. CDR1 and CDR2 from the germline V gene are MGHDK and SYGVNS. The CDR3 length is 15 residues. The CDR3 DNA follows: TGTGCCAGCAGTGAATATAGGCAGGGAGGGGAGACCCAGTACTTC. It encodes CASSEYRQGGETQYF.

V gene TRBV30 combines with J gene TRBJ1-1, with a weak D call TRBD1 (6 bases). Trimming removed 0 bases from V and 4 bases from J, with 18 bases in between. This CDR3 comprises 16 residues. The germline V gene has CDR1 GTSNPN and CDR2 SVGIG (reference sequence). The CDR3 bases are TGTGCCTGGAGTGTAAAGGGGGGAGGGGGAGGCACTGAAGCTTTCTTT. Its protein is CAWSVKGGGGGTEAFF.

J is TRBJ2-1 and V is TRBV25-1; D unclear. The CDR3 is made up of 15 amino acids. CDR1 and CDR2 from the germline V gene are MGHDK and SYGVNS. V was shortened by 3 bases and J by 9 bases, with 18 bases between the two germline ends. For the CDR3, the DNA is TGTGCCAGCAGTGATCCAGACGGTCGGGTAGGTGAGCAGTTCTTC. This sequence encodes CASSDPDGRVGEQFF. The full variable domain, completed using reference TRBV25-1 and TRBJ2-1, is EADIYQTPRYLVIGTGKKITLECSQTMGHDKMYWYQQDPGMELHLIHYSYGVNSTEKGDLSSESTVSRIRTEHFPLTLESARPSHTSQYLCASSDPDGRVGEQFFGPGTRLTVL.

The V and J genes are TRBV5-4 and TRBJ2-7, with TRBD1 matching 7 bases. Trimming took 3 bases from V and 6 from J; bases not matched to a gene: 6. Germline lookup yields CDR1 SGHNT and CDR2 YYREEE (reference sequence). The CDR3 has 13 amino acids. In nucleotides, the CDR3 is TGTGCCAGCAGCTCGCCCCACAGGGGCGAGCAGTACTTC. As protein: CASSSPHRGEQYF.